Shown below are 6 T cell receptor beta chains from a single sample sequenced in a study of CD8 T cells in ankylosing spondylitis. Using its own MiXCR run on the 5' RACE reads, TCRdb lists one record per CDR3 protein. The profile shows 250,000 to 400,000 distinct CDR3 sequences, roughly 12% of them singletons. The sample consisted of blood, either unsorted or a sorted T cell fraction (not recorded which). All receptors come from a female donor with ankylosing spondylitis or in good health (not recorded which).

This clonotype was detected ten times or more. The chain has TRBV20-1 and TRBJ2-7, with D perhaps matching TRBD1 or TRBD2 (5 bases each). The ends were cut back, 7 bases at V and 2 bases at J, with 12 bases in the middle. Germline loops: CDR1 DFQATT, CDR2 SNEGSKA (reference sequence). CDR3 size: 12 residues. The CDR3 bases are TGCAGTGGAGGGCAGGGAACCTACGAGCAGTACTTC. Translating gives CSGGQGTYEQYF.

As for this clonotype: One end of the junction varies from germline; a read error may be responsible. The rearrangement joins TRBV10-3 to TRBJ2-1; D possibly corresponds to TRBD1 (5 bases). The CDR3 is made up of 11 amino acids. The V gene's germline CDR1 is ENHRY and CDR2 SYGVKD. The CDR3 loop is CAISVDTEQLF. DNA of the CDR3: TGTGCCATCAGTGTGGACACCGAGCAGCTCTTC.

This clonotype has at least ten counts. The rearrangement links TRBV5-1 to TRBJ2-3; maybe TRBD2 (5 bases). Germline V gene sequence: CDR1 SGHRS, CDR2 YFSETQ. V was pared by 1 base and J by 2 bases, with 14 bases between. This CDR3 has 16 amino acids. The CDR3 DNA is TGCGCCAGCAGCTTGAGAGGGTTTGGTAACACAGATACGCAGTATTTT. Translation: CASSLRGFGNTDTQYF.

The table lists this clonotype with a few counts. The rearrangement uses TRBV18 and TRBJ1-1, with a possible D match to TRBD1 (5 bases). The length of the CDR3 is 15 residues. Germline V gives CDR1 KGHSH, CDR2 LQKENI. The V and J ends lost 2 bases and 4 bases respectively, with 14 bases between them. As DNA, the CDR3 is TGTGCCAGCTCACCAGAGGGGTGGGGAGTCACTGAAGCTTTCTTT. Translation gives CASSPEGWGVTEAFF.

This clonotype was found many times. CDR3 coding DNA: TGCAGTGCTAGTTGGGGTAGCGGGAGAAATGAGCAGTTCTTC. Its protein is CSASWGSGRNEQFF. The rearrangement joins TRBV20-1 to TRBJ2-1; 9 bases line up with TRBD2. The CDR3 consists of 14 residues. From germline, CDR1 is DFQATT and CDR2 SNEGSKA (reference sequence). The V and J ends lost 3 bases and 7 bases, in that order; junction bases with no gene match: 7.

Many counts were recorded for this clonotype. The J gene is TRBJ1-1, the V gene TRBV6-6; D gene uncertain. The germline V and J ends were trimmed by 7 bases and 5 bases, with 11 bases remaining between them. Germline V gene data show CDR1 as MNHNY and CDR2 as SVGAGI (reference sequence). This CDR3 comprises 12 residues. In DNA, the CDR3 is TGTGCCAGCATAAGGGAGGGAACTGAAGCTTTCTTT. Residues: CASIREGTEAFF.